Below are 13 T cell receptor beta chains sequenced from a single sample in a study of T cell repertoires in cytomegalovirus infection (dated by TCRdb to between 2018 and 2021). The data were produced on an Illumina HiSeq 1500. TCRdb ran its own pipeline on the public reads, namely fastp trimming at Q25 and MiXCR clone calling, and kept in-frame beta chains. Every distinct CDR3 protein forms one entry, paired with its most common genes and DNA. The sample table shows hundreds of thousands of distinct CDR3 sequences, and around 18% are seen once. Of the sample, approximately 8% is held by the ten largest clones. Sequencing was done on a sample of PBMCs. These receptors were taken from a human donor in good health (CMV status not recorded). Some clones in this sample may be carry-over from other donors' samples.

The chain combines TRBV12-3 or TRBV12-4 with TRBJ2-2, with D perhaps TRBD2 (6 bases). The CDR3 runs 14 residues. The V and J ends lost 3 bases and 7 bases respectively, with 12 bases between them. In DNA form, the CDR3 reads TGTGCCAGCAGTTTTGGAGGCGGGGTCGGGGAGCTGTTTTTT. This sequence encodes CASSFGGGVGELFF.

This clonotype was seen ten or more times. The chain carries TRBV12-3 or TRBV12-4 and TRBJ2-3; 10 bases align to TRBD2. The CDR3 loop spans 19 amino acids. V dropped 6 bases and J dropped 5; count of bases not matched to a gene: 20. The CDR3 reads CASSSRDRGLAAFRDTQYF. Here the CDR3 DNA reads TGTGCCAGCAGCTCCCGGGACCGAGGACTAGCGGCCTTCCGAGATACGCAGTATTTT.

The sample holds a few counts of this clonotype. This sequence joins TRBV7-8 and TRBJ2-5, with D perhaps matching TRBD2 (7 bases). There are 14 residues in the CDR3. Trimming took off 5 bases at V and 2 bases at J, with 12 bases between the two ends. Germline assignment: CDR1 SGHVS and CDR2 FQNEAQ. Here the CDR3 DNA reads TGTGCCAGCAGCGATAGGGGGGGGCAAGAGACCCAGTACTTC. The encoded protein is CASSDRGGQETQYF.

This clonotype was detected only a few times. The chain employs TRBV4-1 and TRBJ2-5; D is uncertain. The CDR3 covers 12 residues. CDR1 MGHRA and CDR2 YSYEKL come from the germline V gene. V lost 0 bases to trimming and J lost 6 bases, with 5 bases between them. CDR3 sequence (DNA): TGCGCCAGCAGCCAAGATAAGCAGACCCAGTACTTC. This codes for CASSQDKQTQYF.

This clonotype was seen repeatedly, ten times or more. CDR3 protein: CASSYEAGGTDTQYF. CDR3 nucleotides: TGTGCCAGCAGTTACGAAGCGGGGGGCACAGATACGCAGTATTTT. The rearrangement links TRBV28 to TRBJ2-3; 8 nucleotides align to TRBD2. V lost 4 bases and J lost 1; bases outside the gene matches: 4. The CDR3 spans 15 residues. Looked up from germline, CDR1 is MDHEN and CDR2 is SYDVKM.

This clonotype was found once. This chain joins TRBV6-2 or TRBV6-3 and TRBJ1-2; D not resolved. Germline loops: CDR1 MNHEY, CDR2 SVGEGT. V gave up 6 bases and J gave up 8 bases, with 19 bases separating them. The CDR3 is 14 amino acids. In DNA, the CDR3 is TGTGCCAGCAGCCCCGGGCCAGTCGAGTTGGGCTACACCTTC. It encodes CASSPGPVELGYTF.

This clonotype has a handful of counts. The rearrangement joins TRBV5-4 to TRBJ1-6; 10 bases map to TRBD1. V lost 3 bases, J lost 10 bases, and 10 bases stayed unmatched. This CDR3 contains 16 residues. The germline gives CDR1 SGHNT, CDR2 YYREEE (reference sequence). In DNA, the CDR3 is TGTGCCAGCAGCTCGCAGGACAGGGGGAGGGACTCACCCCTCCACTTT. This gives the protein CASSSQDRGRDSPLHF. Filled out from reference TRBV5-4 and TRBJ1-6, the complete variable domain reads ETGVTQSPTHLIKTRGQQVTLRCSSQSGHNTVSWYQQALGQGPQFIFQYYREEENGRGNFPPRFSGLQFPNYSSELNVNALELDDSALYLCASSSQDRGRDSPLHFGNGTRLTVT.

There are many counts of this clonotype. The V and J genes are TRBV20-1 and TRBJ2-5, with D uncertain. The ends were cut back, 3 bases at V and 3 bases at J, with 11 bases in the middle. The CDR3 runs to 13 residues. The germline V gene encodes CDR1 DFQATT and CDR2 SNEGSKA (reference sequence). As DNA, the CDR3 is TGCAGTGCTAGTAGGGCCAGAAAAGAGACCCAGTACTTC. Amino acids: CSASRARKETQYF.

The chain is built from TRBV27 and TRBJ1-5, with 7 bases lining up with TRBD1. Germline V gene lookup returns CDR1 MNHEY and CDR2 SMNVEV (reference sequence). The CDR3 consists of 14 residues. With 3 bases clipped from V and 3 bases from J, the junction kept 2 bases outside the gene matches. The CDR3 region has the DNA TGTGCCAGCAGTTTGGGACAGACCAATCAGCCCCAGCATTTT. This codes for CASSLGQTNQPQHF.

This sequence joins TRBV11-2 and TRBJ2-5; 10 nucleotides match TRBD2. Germline assignment: CDR1 SGHAT and CDR2 FQNNGV. Trimming at V came to 4 bases and at J to 3 bases, leaving 8 bases not matched to a gene. The CDR3 consists of 16 residues. This chain's CDR3 is CASSSRKLAGKETQYF. The CDR3 bases are TGTGCCAGCAGCTCTCGAAAACTAGCGGGAAAAGAGACCCAGTACTTC.

On this clonotype: One end of the junction does not line up with germline, which may come from a read error. The rearrangement joins TRBV5-1 to TRBJ1-4; D gene unclear. The CDR3 loop spans 13 amino acids. Germline-derived CDR1 and CDR2 are SGHRS and YFSETQ. The chain's CDR3 is CASSPGPGETLFF. The CDR3 nucleotides are TGCGCCAGCAGCCCCGGGCCCGGGGAAACACTGTTTTTT.

This clonotype was picked up many times. This chain links TRBV7-6 with TRBJ2-5, with D unclear. CDR1 is SGHVS, CDR2 FNYEAQ, per germline. This CDR3 spans 15 amino acids. V was clipped by 5 bases and J by 5 bases, with 18 bases between them. CDR3 DNA: TGTGCCAGCAGCCGTCAAGGGCTTGGGTGGGAGACCCAGTACTTC. Its translation: CASSRQGLGWETQYF.

The chain carries TRBV18 and TRBJ1-4, with 7 nucleotides matching TRBD1. Germline loops: CDR1 KGHSH, CDR2 LQKENI. V shed 5 bases and J 0 bases; nucleotides not matched to a gene: 6. The CDR3 loop spans 16 amino acids. The CDR3 sequence is CASSRGQTSTNEKLFF. In DNA form, the CDR3 reads TGTGCCAGCTCAAGGGGACAGACCTCAACTAATGAAAAACTGTTTTTT.